These 12 T cell receptor beta chains were sequenced from one sample in a study of blood T cell repertoires in COVID-19. Measured with immunoSEQ multiplex PCR; TCRdb has only the in-frame clones, and not every one. This table holds roughly 32,000 clones, 80% to 90% found once. Material for sequencing was peripheral blood. These receptors all stem from an elderly woman with active or convalescent COVID-19.

This chain links TRBV18 with TRBJ2-1, with 7 bases aligning to TRBD2. The germline V gene has CDR1 KGHSH and CDR2 LQKENI. There are 14 residues in the CDR3. Germline trimming cut 3 bases from V and 6 bases from J; bases unmatched to any gene: 5. CDR3 DNA: TGTGCCAGCTCACCCCTGCGGGAGTTCAATGAGCAGTTCTTC. Translated: CASSPLREFNEQFF.

This clone has just a few counts. The J gene is TRBJ1-1, the V gene TRBV30; 8 nucleotides agree with TRBD1. The germline CDR1 and CDR2 sequences are GTSNPN and SVGIG (reference sequence). The CDR3 has 13 amino acids. The junction had 5 bases not matched to a gene; V was cut back by 3 bases and J by 5 bases. CDR3 loop: CAWSLTGETEAFF. The CDR3, as DNA: TGTGCCTGGAGCTTGACAGGGGAAACTGAAGCTTTCTTT.

The V gene is TRBV15, the J gene TRBJ1-5, with 10 positions matching TRBD1. Germline V lookup: CDR1 LNHNV, CDR2 YYDKDF (reference sequence). Germline trimming cut 5 bases from V and 4 bases from J; bases unmatched to any gene: 5. The CDR3 is made up of 15 amino acids. The CDR3 is CATSARTGGNQPQHF. The CDR3 DNA reads TGTGCCACCAGCGCCAGGACAGGGGGGAATCAGCCCCAGCATTTT.

J is TRBJ2-7 and V is TRBV10-3; 7 bases fit TRBD1. V shed 2 bases, J shed 2 bases, and the junction held 6 bases outside the gene matches. CDR3 length: 15 amino acids. Per the germline V gene, CDR1 is ENHRY and CDR2 is SYGVKD. The CDR3 DNA is TGTGCCATCAGTGAGGTTACGGGACAGACCTACGAGCAGTACTTC. Protein product: CAISEVTGQTYEQYF.

The chain carries TRBV5-1 and TRBJ1-2; D might be TRBD1 (6 bases). The CDR3 extends over 14 amino acids. V lost 0 bases and J lost 5, with 11 bases in between. Germline CDR1 is SGHRS and CDR2 is YFSETQ. The CDR3 loop is CASSLDQGHYGYTF. CDR3 coding DNA: TGCGCCAGCAGCTTGGACCAGGGGCATTATGGCTACACCTTC.

The chain is built from TRBV6-4 and TRBJ1-1, with D maybe TRBD1 (5 bases). The V end was cut by 3 bases, the J end by 0 bases, with 26 bases between. CDR3 length equals 20 residues. CDR1 and CDR2 from the germline V gene are MRHNA and SNTAGT. DNA of the CDR3: TGTGCCAGCAGTGAATCCCATAGGGGTTTGCATGAAATAATGAACACTGAAGCTTTCTTT. Translating gives CASSESHRGLHEIMNTEAFF.

The count of this clone is one. The CDR3 coding sequence is TGTGCCAGCAGTTTAACCAGTTCCGGGGAGCTGTTTTTT. Amino acid sequence: CASSLTSSGELFF. The chain is built from TRBV12-3 or TRBV12-4 and TRBJ2-2; no definite D call. The CDR3 is 13 residues long. V was pared by 2 bases and J by 6 bases, with 7 bases between.

V gene TRBV19 combines with J gene TRBJ2-1; 9 bases agree with TRBD1. Germline loops: CDR1 LNHDA, CDR2 SQIVND (reference sequence). There are 15 residues in the CDR3. V dropped 9 bases and J dropped 3; count of bases not matched to a gene: 9. In DNA, the CDR3 is TGTGCCAGCGAGAGGGAGGGACAGGGCTACAATGAGCAGTTCTTC. Protein sequence: CASEREGQGYNEQFF. The variable domain in full, completed from reference TRBV19 and TRBJ2-1, reads DGGITQSPKYLFRKEGQNVTLSCEQNLNHDAMYWYRQDPGQGLRLIYYSQIVNDFQKGDIAEGYSVSREKKESFPLTVTSAQKNPTAFYLCASEREGQGYNEQFFGPGTRLTVL.

CDR3 sequence: CASSLSGGFSYEQYF. In DNA, the CDR3 is TGTGCCAGCAGCTTATCCGGCGGGTTCTCCTACGAGCAGTACTTC. The chain joins TRBV7-3 to TRBJ2-7; a weak D match, TRBD2 (5 bases). The CDR3 is 15 residues long. Looked up from germline, CDR1 is SGHTA and CDR2 is FQGTGA. V was clipped by 2 bases and J by 0 bases, with 11 bases between them.

The rearrangement uses TRBV27 and TRBJ2-7; 9 positions match TRBD1. The CDR3 length is 15 residues. V dropped 4 bases and J dropped 4; count of bases not matched to a gene: 8. Germline V CDR1 and CDR2: MNHEY, SMNVEV (reference sequence). Written as DNA, the CDR3 is TGTGCCAGCAGTTCCGGGACAGGGCGGTCGTACGAGCAGTACTTC. As protein: CASSSGTGRSYEQYF.

The chain joins TRBV7-2 to TRBJ2-2; 11 positions match TRBD1. The V gene end was trimmed by 5 bases and the J gene end by 7 bases; junction bases not matched to a gene: 6. From germline, CDR1 is SGHTA and CDR2 FQGNSA. The CDR3 is 15 residues long. The CDR3 coding sequence is TGTGCCAGCAGCCGGCGGGACAGGGGGATCGGGGAGCTGTTTTTT. This sequence encodes CASSRRDRGIGELFF.

The chain combines TRBV3-1 (or the pseudogene TRBV3-2) with TRBJ2-4; no firm D call. V lost 1 base to trimming and J lost 2 bases, with 15 bases between them. Germline V lookup: CDR1 LGHDT, CDR2 YNNKEL (reference sequence). This CDR3 has 17 amino acids. The CDR3 sequence is CASSQGVQDGTKNIQYF. The CDR3 DNA is TGTGCCAGCAGCCAAGGGGTGCAGGATGGAACCAAAAACATTCAGTACTTC.